This T cell receptor beta chain was identified in a study of T cells after posttransplantation cyclophosphamide. Treatment was busulfan-fludarabine conditioning, a marrow graft, and cyclophosphamide on days +3 and +4. Concerning this clone itself: Its specificity is not known.

Study results and caveats: Skin or GI-infiltrating T cells shared few TRB sequences with blood. TRB clonality was highly associated with recipient CMV seropositivity and reactivation. Later post-transplant blood repertoires were often dominated by donor CD8+ memory clones.

Sequencing was performed with immunoSEQ multiplex PCR; in TCRdb, only in-frame clones are kept and a portion is missing. The sample lists under 8,500 clones, roughly 82% seen once, with roughly 17% in the top ten. V was pared by 6 bases and J by 0 bases, with 2 bases of the junction left unmatched. Germline CDR1 is LGHNA and CDR2 is YSLEER. This CDR3 contains 15 residues. The rearrangement links TRBV4-3 to TRBJ2-3; 11 bases agree with TRBD2. Sequenced material: CD4+ T cells sorted from blood, taken around 1,100 days after allogeneic stem cell transplant with posttransplant cyclophosphamide. The clonotype comes from a female patient in her 40s who received an allogeneic stem cell transplant from a related donor, was CMV-positive, and had no GVHD. These T cells may partly come from the graft donor. CDR3 in amino acids: CASRLAGVSTDTQYF. DNA of the CDR3: TGCGCCAGCAGACTAGCGGGGGTTAGCACAGATACGCAGTATTTT.